This T cell receptor (beta chain) was observed in a study of blood T cells in healthy people across ages (dated by TCRdb to between 2015 and 2017). Regarding the study in general: In model experiments, template switching captured roughly one uniquely barcoded TCR beta cDNA molecule for every two T cells. The study measured age-related changes in TCR beta repertoire diversity using deep sequencing normalized with unique cDNA molecular identifiers. The donors were split into four age groups: young (average 16 years), middle-aged (roughly 40), aged (roughly 68) and long-lived (over 75). Donors of different ages were randomly distributed across sequencing lanes to avoid experimental bias. For two donors (one aged 18 to 30 and one aged 80 or older), the study analyzed two additional independent replicas of 1 million unique cDNA reads from the same blood draw. What the study reported, not specific to this receptor: Conclusive comparison of naive and antigen-experienced compartments was prevented by the profiling of bulk unsorted PBMCs. Estimates of total diversity based on one million sequenced T cells were regarded as lower bounds and as underestimates. Compared with the aged group, the long-lived group had more naive CD4+ T cells, fewer expanded clones and increased TCR diversity, a pattern suggesting age selection. Because donor CMV infection status was unknown, age-related changes in expanded clonotypes were potentially confounded. The percentage of naive T cells measured by flow cytometry correlated strongly with observed TCR beta diversity. Observed TCR beta diversity per million T cells fell roughly linearly with age, and a significant reduction was already apparent by age about 38.

This clonotype came up a few times. The target of this receptor is not known. Per-nucleotide qualities are absent, and no much larger clonotype sits a single base away. The 39 donors, aged 6 to 90 years, were systemically healthy Caucasian individuals from Russia. About 10 milliliters of peripheral blood were collected from each donor into EDTA-treated Vacutainer tubes. Ficoll-Paque density-gradient centrifugation was used to isolate PBMCs, with at least 6 million obtained per sample. Trizol reagent was used to extract total RNA from PBMCs, with at least 5.5 micrograms per sample. For every donor, an aliquot of PBMCs went through flow cytometry to measure the percentages of naive CD45RAhigh/CD27high T cells. V is reduced by 5 bases and J by 9 bases, leaving a spacing of 14 bases between them. The CDR3 numbers 14 residues from cysteine through phenylalanine. The entry retains the CDR3 DNA only, 42 bases that are in frame from base 1. Based on the germline V gene (reference sequence), the CDR1 and CDR2 sequences are LGHDT and YNNKEL.

Libraries were prepared through 5' RACE. For sequencing, an Illumina HiSeq 2500 was employed. The second PCR ran for about 7 to 11 cycles and used a J-beta primer mix along with a sample-barcoded 5' primer. Each TCR beta cDNA molecule received a unique molecular identifier from a template-switch 5' adaptor carrying 12 random nucleotides. Each sample yielded at least 2.5 million CDR3-containing paired-end reads. All of the RNA was converted into first-strand cDNA using the Mint cDNA synthesis kit, with a TRBC-specific oligonucleotide serving as the primer. Following uracil-DNA glycosylase treatment, all cDNA underwent a first 18-cycle PCR with the universal primers M1SS and BC2_uni_R. Per the original workflow: Each sample was normalized by randomly selecting 1 million high-quality reads, each carrying a distinct molecular identifier. Reads with shared molecular identifiers were discarded instead of being binned into consensus sequences. MiTCR, run with a Q25 quality threshold and the strictest error-elimination algorithm, handled CDR3 identification, clonotype clustering and error correction. Lower-bound total TCR beta diversity was estimated with a nonparametric unseen species model using Euler transformation. TCRdb reworked the public reads: Q25 trimming with fastp, MiXCR clone assembly, productive beta chains retained. Rows are unified per CDR3 protein, each entry keeping the most common DNA and genes. What appears here as the V and J calls and clone size reflects TCRdb's work, not the paper's. The sample data list about 640,000 distinct CDR3 sequences, and roughly 50% of these were observed just once. Clones ranked in the top ten supply approximately 40% of the sample.

The clonotype was recovered from a man aged 55 to 70 in good health. Sequencing used blood. The chain was built from TRBV3-1 and TRBJ1-6, and possibly TRBD1, on 6 matching bases. The sequenced DNA is TGTGCCAGCAGCGACTGCGGGACAACTTCACCCCTCCACTTT. Its translation reads: CASSDCGTTSPLHF. The full variable domain, completed from the reference TRBV3-1 and TRBJ1-6 proteins outside the CDR3, reads DTAVSQTPKYLVTQMGNDKSIKCEQNLGHDTMYWYKQDSKKFLKIMFSYNNKELIINETVPNRFSPKSPDKAHLNLHINSLELGDSAVYFCASSDCGTTSPLHFGNGTRLTVT.